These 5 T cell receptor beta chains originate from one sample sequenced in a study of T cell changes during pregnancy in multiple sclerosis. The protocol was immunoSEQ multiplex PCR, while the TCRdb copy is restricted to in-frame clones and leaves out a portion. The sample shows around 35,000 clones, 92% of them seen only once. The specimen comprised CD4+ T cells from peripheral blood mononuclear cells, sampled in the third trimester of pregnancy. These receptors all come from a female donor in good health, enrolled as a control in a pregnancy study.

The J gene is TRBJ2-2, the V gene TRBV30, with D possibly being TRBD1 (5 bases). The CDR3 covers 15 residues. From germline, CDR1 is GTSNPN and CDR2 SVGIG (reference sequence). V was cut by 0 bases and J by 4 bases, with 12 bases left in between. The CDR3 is CAWSVRGRITGELFF. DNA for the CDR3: TGTGCCTGGAGTGTTAGGGGAAGAATCACCGGGGAGCTGTTTTTT.

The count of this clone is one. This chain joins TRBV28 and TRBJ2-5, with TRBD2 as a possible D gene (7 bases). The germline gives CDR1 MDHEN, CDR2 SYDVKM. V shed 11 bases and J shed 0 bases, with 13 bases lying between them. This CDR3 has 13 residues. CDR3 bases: TGTGCCGGGGGAGGGGGGCACCAAGAGACCCAGTACTTC. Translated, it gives CAGGGGHQETQYF.

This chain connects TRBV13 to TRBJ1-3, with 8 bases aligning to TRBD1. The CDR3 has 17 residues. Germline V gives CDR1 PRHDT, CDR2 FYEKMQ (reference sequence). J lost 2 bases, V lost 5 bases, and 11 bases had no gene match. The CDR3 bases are TGTGCCAGCAGCCTCCGACCATCGACAGGGGCTGGAAACACCATATATTTT. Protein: CASSLRPSTGAGNTIYF.

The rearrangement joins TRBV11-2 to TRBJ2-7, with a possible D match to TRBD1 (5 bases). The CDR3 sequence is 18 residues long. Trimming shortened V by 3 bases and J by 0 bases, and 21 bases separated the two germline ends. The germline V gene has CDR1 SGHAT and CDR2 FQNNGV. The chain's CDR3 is CASSFRGSQGSFSYEQYF. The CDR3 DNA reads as TGTGCCAGCAGCTTTAGGGGCTCCCAGGGCTCCTTCTCCTACGAGCAGTACTTC.

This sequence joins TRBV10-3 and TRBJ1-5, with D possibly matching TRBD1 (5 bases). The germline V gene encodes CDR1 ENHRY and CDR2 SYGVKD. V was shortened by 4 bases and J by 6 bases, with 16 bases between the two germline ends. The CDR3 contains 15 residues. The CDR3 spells CAISGNPGPGQPQHF. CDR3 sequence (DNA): TGTGCCATCAGTGGAAATCCAGGGCCCGGTCAGCCCCAGCATTTT.